The present TCR beta chain was sequenced within a study of PD-L1 blockade in urothelial cancer. In the study overall: Blood analysis occurred 3 weeks (second dose) and 6 weeks after treatment start.

Germline V gives CDR1 MNHEY, CDR2 SMNVEV (reference sequence). The CDR3 contains 15 residues. Trimming removed 4 bases from V and 4 bases from J; junction bases left unmatched: 5. Templates that were synthetic TCR analogs were spiked into each PCR. Profiling relied on immunoSEQ multiplex PCR, and the TCRdb table lists in-frame clones only, not all of them. The sample has about 56,000 clones; 86% are singletons. The number of samples from each patient was between 1 and 8, taken pretreatment and on-treatment. This clonotype originated in a man in his fifties or sixties with urothelial cancer. The starting material was PBMCs, obtained around atezolizumab (anti-PD-L1) treatment. V gene TRBV27 combines with J gene TRBJ2-7; 12 nucleotides agree with TRBD2. The CDR3 reads CASSSLAGGRYEQYF. The DNA for the CDR3 is TGTGCCAGCAGTTCACTAGCGGGAGGAAGGTACGAGCAGTACTTC.